The 4 T cell receptor beta chains below all came from one sample that was sequenced in a study of post-analysis software for immune sequencing data. Libraries were made from TCR beta cDNA, and they carried unique molecular identifiers. TCRdb recomputed calls from the PCR reads with MiXCR, one row per CDR3 protein. The repertoire holds about 770,000 distinct CDR3 sequences, about 45% seen once, with 4.9% in the top ten. Their antigens remain unidentified. Findings of the study overall: TRBV segments more frequent in patients than in controls numbered several and included TRBV5-6, TRBV5-1 and TRBV20-1.

Material: blood. The receptors stem from a girl aged 5-17 years with multiple sclerosis.

This clonotype was seen only a few times. The chain carries TRBV5-1 and TRBJ2-1; 9 bases fit TRBD2. After removal of 4 bases from V and 0 bases from J, the junction contained 2 bases not matched to a gene. Germline V gene data show CDR1 as SGHRS and CDR2 as YFSETQ. CDR3 length: 15 amino acids. CDR3 in DNA: TGCGCCAGCAGCCCAGCGGGGGGCTCCTACAATGAGCAGTTCTTC. This gives the protein CASSPAGGSYNEQFF.

The rearrangement uses TRBV3-1 and TRBJ1-1; D not certain. Trimming shortened V by 2 bases and J by 1 base, and 5 bases separated the two germline ends. The CDR3 has 13 amino acids. CDR1 and CDR2 (germline): LGHDT, YNNKEL (reference sequence). CDR3: CASSQRRNTEAFF. In DNA, the CDR3 is TGTGCCAGCAGCCAACGACGGAACACTGAAGCTTTCTTT.

This chain uses TRBV5-1 with TRBJ2-2; 7 bases line up with TRBD1. In germline, CDR1 is SGHRS, CDR2 YFSETQ. V was pared by 3 bases and J by 0 bases, with 5 bases of the junction left unmatched. The CDR3 length is 16 residues. For the CDR3, the DNA is TGCGCCAGCAGCTCAACCGGGACAGCGAACACCGGGGAGCTGTTTTTT. Its translation is CASSSTGTANTGELFF.

The CDR3 DNA reads as TGCAGCGTTGTTCGGGATGAGGGGCTCAATGAGCAGTTCTTC. Protein sequence: CSVVRDEGLNEQFF. This rearrangement joins TRBV29-1 to TRBJ2-1; possibly TRBD1 or TRBD2 for D (5 bases each). The germline V and J ends were trimmed by 4 bases and 6 bases, with 16 bases remaining between them. The CDR3 has 14 residues. Germline V lookup: CDR1 SQVTM, CDR2 ANQGSEA.